This record looks at one T cell receptor beta chain sequence and its context. Under the authors' procedure: By means of reference gene primer amplification, nucleated cell counts were estimated. Some clones are missing from TCRdb's copy, which holds only in-frame ones; the method was immunoSEQ multiplex PCR. The DNA was the basis for D and trimming; V, J and clone size are from that table. Here the sample spans roughly 250,000 clones, 75% to 90% being singletons. The recovered donors of Cohort 3 showed two negative PCRs, clearance, or symptom resolution. This entry comes from a study of blood T cell repertoires in COVID-19. Study information: COVID-19 samples, acute and convalescent, were from the United States, Italy and Spain.

Sequencing was carried out using PBMCs or T cells enriched from blood (not recorded which). The TCR comes from a man aged 35-49 years who had recovered from COVID-19.

CDR3 sequence: CASSLSSDYDNEQFF. The DNA of the CDR3 is TGTGCCAGCAGTTTGTCTAGCGATTATGACAATGAGCAGTTCTTC. J is TRBJ2-1 and V is TRBV28, with a possible D match to TRBD2 (6 bases). This CDR3 contains 15 residues. Looked up from germline, CDR1 is MDHEN and CDR2 is SYDVKM. Trimming stripped 3 bases from V and 5 bases from J, with 14 bases between.